Detailed here is one T cell receptor (beta chain). Its antigen is unknown. Base qualities were left out, and no much larger clone turns up one base away. CDR1 and CDR2 were assigned from the germline V gene as KGHSH and LQKENI. The V and J ends are trimmed by 4 bases and 5 bases, leaving 11 bases between them. The CDR3 sequence holds 13 residues, the cysteine and phenylalanine included. The kept DNA is CDR3 alone, 39 bases in frame from the first base. The sample is drawn from a study of immune cell composition in non-small cell lung cancer (dated by TCRdb to the late 2010s). Regarding the research as a whole: Histologic subtype, mostly lung adenocarcinoma or squamous cell carcinoma, was determined with H&E together with p63, CK5, Napsin A and TTF-1 immunohistochemistry. TCR-beta sequencing (Adaptive Biotechnologies) was performed on 34 paired NSCLC tumour and non-adjacent lung specimens plus 26 tumour-only specimens. For supplementary cohort #1, made up of some ten lung adenocarcinoma cases, paired tumour/lung TCR-beta sequencing was done and TIL populations were generated so that tumour reactivity could be assessed. Several tumour specimens that had TCR-beta data belonged to rare histological subtypes and were left out of the subtype comparisons. The research as a whole found: No significant correlation was found between smoking pack-years and tumour TCR-beta clonality. In more than eight adenocarcinoma cases, a strong correlation was found between maximal tumour-associated clone frequency and TIL tumour reactivity, whereas no such correlation was found between overall clonality and TIL tumour reactivity. The reactivity cohort included only around nine cases, and whether tumour-reactive clones share sequences with the dominant in vivo tumour-associated clones was not shown. Tumour-associated clones >0.5% were found in nearly half of NSCLC cases, namely in over 25% of adenocarcinomas versus around 76% of squamous carcinomas. Top 10 clone scores and productive clonality were significantly higher in lung squamous cell carcinoma than in lung adenocarcinoma tumours.

Frozen aliquots of unsorted single-cell suspensions were used for genomic DNA extraction with the QIAamp DNA kit. Tumour samples were surgically resected non-small cell lung cancer tissue. Tissues were received within 2 hours of resection and processed immediately into single-cell suspensions. Tissue was broken up mechanically, digested enzymatically with DNase I, collagenase I and hyaluronidase for under 35 minutes at 37 degrees C, and then filtered and RBC-lysed. TCR-beta CDR3 regions were amplified from genomic DNA by a two-step multiplex PCR, with the second step adding Illumina-compatible adaptors. As a commercial immunoSEQ service, TCR-beta immunosequencing was carried out on an Illumina platform. As for the original processing: Repertoires were summarised by productive clonality and by Top 10 Clones, defined as the percentage of T-cell templates derived from the ten most frequent sequences. Productive clonality ranged from 0 to 1, with 1 indicating a monoclonal population. Sequences comprising at least 0.1% of tumour T-cell templates but absent from matched non-adjacent lung were defined as tumour-associated clones and were identified via log10 scatter plots. Student's t-tests were used for two-group comparisons, ANOVA was used for stages, and linear regression was used for relationships, with analyses conducted in GraphPad Prism7 and R. As stored in TCRdb, this immuneACCESS dataset retains in-frame rearrangements with V and J assigned. A fraction of the clones does not appear; measured against another copy, unresolved V genes explain less than half of the discrepancy, and the remainder lacks a known reason. V and J calls and clone size are copied from that table; D and trimming were computed from the DNA. This sample has around 3,000 clones in its table, and about two thirds of those were observed once. The ten largest clones add up to over 15% of the sample.

The TCR sequence derives from a human donor with non-small cell lung cancer. This chain is built from TRBV18 and TRBJ1-2; the D gene is perhaps TRBD1, from 5 matching bases. The specimen sequenced was lung tumor tissue. This receptor has the CDR3 CASSQGQDYGYTF. The nucleotides read TGTGCCAGCTCACAGGGGCAGGATTATGGCTACACCTTC.